This TCR beta chain originates from a study of vaccination effects on CD4 cells after COVID-19. Study details: Samples that were drawn after vaccination came a median of 72 days after the second dose.

Worth noting for this clone: Antigen: not known.

The protocol was immunoSEQ multiplex PCR, while the TCRdb copy is restricted to in-frame clones and leaves out a portion. The sample yields approximately 24,000 clones, under 85% seen once. Antigen-specific CD4+ T cell clonotypes were called by their expansion after viral peptide-pool culture in ViraFEST. It was after approximately 11 days of culture that CD4+ T cells were isolated. Either the mRNA-1273 or the BNT162b2 vaccine was given to participants as two doses. Nobody among the vaccine recipients had prior SARS-CoV-2 infection (nucleocapsid antibodies were negative). Wells each received two million PBMC, cultured with about 9.3 IU/ml IL-2 and roughly 9.3 ug/ml peptides. A half-volume exchange with IL-2 medium occurred on days 3 and 7. The receptor comes from a human donor who received a COVID-19 vaccine. The sample consisted of CD4+ T cells from PBMCs cultured with HCoV-NL63 spike peptides, taken after COVID-19 vaccination.

CDR3 DNA: TGTGCCAGCAGTGAACAGGGAAGAGGAACAGATACGCAGTATTTT. Amino acids: CASSEQGRGTDTQYF. J is TRBJ2-3 and V is TRBV25-1, with a tentative D call TRBD1 (5 bases). The CDR3 totals 15 residues. The ends were cut back, 2 bases at V and 3 bases at J, with 12 bases in the middle. CDR1 is MGHDK and CDR2 is SYGVNS in the germline V gene.